The 23 T cell receptor beta chains below come from one sample, sequenced in a study of neoadjuvant anti-PD-1 for oral cavity cancer. TCRdb keeps only in-frame clones here, not all; method: immunoSEQ multiplex PCR. Of roughly 13,000 clones in the sample, around 56% are singletons; the top ten hold less than 15%. The sequences come from tumor tissue, collected before nivolumab (anti-PD-1) treatment. Receptor source: a person between 40 and 85 years old with oral cavity squamous cell carcinoma.

This chain uses TRBV21-1 with TRBJ1-1; TRBD1 is the table's D call, not checked against the DNA. TRBV21-1 is reported as a pseudogene. This CDR3 is built from 16 residues. CDR3 bases: TGTGCCAGCAGCCCGCGTAAGGGACAACGGAACACTGAAGCTTTCTTT. Its protein product is CASSPRKGQRNTEAFF.

J is TRBJ2-7 and V is TRBV10-1, with a weak D call TRBD1 (6 bases). Deletions cut 4 bases from V and 1 base from J, with 14 bases between. Germline V lookup: CDR1 WNHNN, CDR2 SYGVQD (reference sequence). CDR3 length: 15 residues. This CDR3 is CASSATGRGSYEQYF. The CDR3 region has the DNA TGCGCCAGCAGTGCCACAGGGAGAGGGTCCTACGAGCAGTACTTC.

The chain uses TRBV27 and TRBJ2-7, with 7 bases fitting TRBD1. This CDR3 has 13 amino acids. Germline V gives CDR1 MNHEY, CDR2 SMNVEV (reference sequence). J gave up 5 bases and V 4 bases, and 5 bases lay outside the gene matches. The CDR3 spells CASSSTGLHEQYF. Here the CDR3 DNA reads TGTGCCAGCAGTTCGACAGGGTTACACGAGCAGTACTTC.

CDR3 region: CASSQVGTYEQYF. CDR3 DNA: TGTGCCAGCAGCCAAGTCGGTACCTACGAGCAGTACTTC. The J gene is TRBJ2-7, the V gene TRBV14, with D unclear. The CDR3 loop spans 13 amino acids. V was cut by 1 base and J by 2 bases, with 6 bases left in between. The V gene's germline CDR1 is SGHDN and CDR2 FVKESK.

The chain is built from TRBV19 and TRBJ2-5; TRBD1 or TRBD2 may be the D gene (5 bases each). V was pared by 6 bases and J by 4 bases, with 15 bases between. CDR3 length: 14 residues. CDR1 is LNHDA and CDR2 is SQIVND in the germline V gene (reference sequence). The DNA for the CDR3 is TGTGCCAGTAGGGGGACCGACCGGGGAGAGACCCAGTACTTC. It translates to CASRGTDRGETQYF.

The chain is built from TRBV2 and TRBJ1-1, with TRBD1 as a possible D gene (6 bases). The germline V gene has CDR1 SNHLY and CDR2 FYNNEI. The V end was cut by 6 bases, the J end by 6 bases, with 17 bases between. This CDR3 region has 14 residues. In DNA form, the CDR3 reads TGTGCCAGCAGGGGCCAGGGGAGGGTATCTGAAGCTTTCTTT. Translating it yields CASRGQGRVSEAFF.

The chain combines TRBV28 with TRBJ2-6; D gene ambiguous. V was trimmed by 4 bases and J by 0 bases, leaving 7 bases between them. The CDR3 loop spans 15 amino acids. CDR1 is MDHEN and CDR2 is SYDVKM in the germline V gene. DNA of the CDR3: TGTGCCAGCAGTTCTCATGGCTCTGGGGCCAACGTCCTGACTTTC. Amino acid sequence: CASSSHGSGANVLTF.

The V gene is TRBV28, the J gene TRBJ2-7; a weak D match, TRBD1 (5 bases). Germline values: CDR1 MDHEN, CDR2 SYDVKM. This CDR3 is built from 15 residues. Trimming left V 3 bases short and J 2 bases short, with 14 bases between. The CDR3 DNA reads as TGTGCCAGCAGTTTTCAGGGCGACCGTCCCTACGAGCAGTACTTC. It codes for CASSFQGDRPYEQYF.

A few counts support this clone. The chain joins TRBV2 to TRBJ2-2, with 9 bases that match TRBD1. The CDR3 is made up of 17 amino acids. Looked up from germline, CDR1 is SNHLY and CDR2 is FYNNEI. Trimming took 0 bases from V and 2 from J; bases not matched to a gene: 4. For the CDR3, the DNA is TGTGCCAGCAGTGAAGCCCCGGGACAGGGAAACACCGGGGAGCTGTTTTTT. Protein product: CASSEAPGQGNTGELFF.

J is TRBJ2-1 and V is TRBV6-5; 11 positions match TRBD1. Germline V CDR1 and CDR2: MNHEY, SVGAGI. The V and J ends lost 6 bases and 8 bases, in that order; junction bases with no gene match: 6. The CDR3 runs to 14 residues. CDR3 in DNA: TGTGCCAGCAGACCACCGGACAGGGGGCATGAGCAGTTCTTC. It codes for CASRPPDRGHEQFF.

The V and J genes are TRBV10-2 and TRBJ2-2; 10 bases are shared with TRBD2. The V gene's germline CDR1 is WSHSY and CDR2 SAAADI. J lost 5 bases, V lost 7 bases, and 4 bases had no gene match. The CDR3 has 14 residues. The CDR3 region has the DNA TGCGCCAGCATTGGACTAGCGGAGACCGGGGAGCTGTTTTTT. Translation gives CASIGLAETGELFF.

This clone was recorded only once. The genes are TRBV30 and TRBJ1-1; TRBD1 aligns across 7 bases. The CDR3 spans 15 residues. Trimming at V came to 3 bases and at J to 0 bases, leaving 7 bases not matched to a gene. The germline V gene has CDR1 GTSNPN and CDR2 SVGIG (reference sequence). The CDR3 sequence is CAWRETGTVNTEAFF. As DNA, the CDR3 is TGTGCCTGGAGGGAGACGGGGACAGTGAACACTGAAGCTTTCTTT.

This clone is deemed medium-sized. The chain recombines TRBV28 with TRBJ1-1, with D maybe TRBD1 (6 bases). CDR3 length: 15 residues. Germline CDR1 and CDR2: MDHEN and SYDVKM. The germline V and J ends were trimmed by 7 bases and 5 bases, with 20 bases remaining between them. CDR3 nucleotides: TGTGCCAGCAACCCAAAGGGGGAGGGGGAAACTGAAGCTTTCTTT. The encoded protein is CASNPKGEGETEAFF.

This chain connects TRBV5-1 to TRBJ1-1; D uncertain. The CDR3 loop spans 13 amino acids. V dropped 0 bases and J dropped 7 bases, with 10 bases sitting between them. In germline, CDR1 is SGHRS, CDR2 YFSETQ. CDR3 region: CASSLAEASEAFF. In DNA form, the CDR3 reads TGCGCCAGCAGCTTGGCTGAGGCCAGTGAAGCTTTCTTT. The whole variable domain, remainder taken from reference TRBV5-1 and TRBJ1-1, is KAGVTQTPRYLIKTRGQQVTLSCSPISGHRSVSWYQQTPGQGLQFLFEYFSETQRNKGNFPGRFSGRQFSNSRSEMNVSTLELGDSALYLCASSLAEASEAFFGQGTRLTVV.

This chain connects TRBV7-9 to TRBJ1-3; maybe TRBD1 (6 bases). Trimming stripped 0 bases from V and 0 bases from J, with 12 bases between. Germline V CDR1 and CDR2: SEHNR, FQNEAQ (reference sequence). This CDR3 is 17 amino acids long. CDR3 coding DNA: TGTGCCAGCAGCTTAGCTTTGGGGGCCCCCTCTGGAAACACCATATATTTT. Translating gives CASSLALGAPSGNTIYF.

This clone was counted between two and nine times. The genes are TRBV6-1 and TRBJ2-5; tentatively, D is TRBD1 (5 bases). The CDR3 runs 16 residues. CDR1 MNHNS and CDR2 SASEGT come from the germline V gene. V was clipped by 4 bases and J by 1 base, with 16 bases between them. CDR3 coding DNA: TGTGCCAGCAGTGCAAACTGGGGCTCTACCCAAGAGACCCAGTACTTC. Translating it yields CASSANWGSTQETQYF.

The chain combines TRBV19 with TRBJ1-1; 8 bases agree with TRBD1. With V trimmed by 5 bases and J by 5 bases, 7 bases remained unmatched. From germline, CDR1 is LNHDA and CDR2 SQIVND (reference sequence). The CDR3 sequence is 14 residues long. The CDR3 sequence: CASSPGQGLTEAFF. CDR3 nucleotides: TGTGCCAGTAGTCCAGGACAGGGCTTGACTGAAGCTTTCTTT.

The chain joins TRBV2 to TRBJ2-1; possibly TRBD2 for D (6 bases). Trimming shortened V by 6 bases and J by 5 bases, and 8 bases separated the two germline ends. CDR3 length equals 12 residues. Germline V gene sequence: CDR1 SNHLY, CDR2 FYNNEI. This CDR3 reads CASSGTHNEQFF. DNA for the CDR3: TGTGCCAGCAGCGGGACTCACAATGAGCAGTTCTTC.

This clone was observed a few times. The V call is TRBV6-5, the J call TRBJ2-1, with 12 bases lining up with TRBD2. CDR3 size: 15 residues. CDR1 and CDR2 from the germline V gene are MNHEY and SVGAGI. Losses at the gene ends were 4 bases for V and 3 bases for J; bases not matched to a gene: 1. In nucleotides, the CDR3 is TGTGCCAGCAGTTTGGGACTAGCGGGCTACAATGAGCAGTTCTTC. Encoded protein: CASSLGLAGYNEQFF.

V gene TRBV4-1 combines with J gene TRBJ2-1, with 12 bases matching TRBD1. Germline V gene sequence: CDR1 MGHRA, CDR2 YSYEKL. CDR3 length: 17 amino acids. V was clipped by 0 bases and J by 8 bases; unmatched bases: 8. DNA of the CDR3: TGCGCCAGCAGCCAAGATCGGGACAGGGGGCGCAAGGATGAGCAGTTCTTC. Its translation is CASSQDRDRGRKDEQFF.

The genes are TRBV19 and TRBJ1-5, with D unresolved. The CDR3 runs to 13 residues. CDR1 and CDR2 (germline): LNHDA, SQIVND (reference sequence). V lost 2 bases and J 4 bases, leaving 6 bases between the germline ends. This CDR3 is CASSIPGNQPQHF. DNA for the CDR3: TGTGCCAGTAGTATACCAGGAAATCAGCCCCAGCATTTT.

The sample holds a few counts of this clone. This sequence joins TRBV9 and TRBJ2-3; D perhaps matches TRBD1 (6 bases). V gave up 5 bases and J gave up 0 bases, with 13 bases separating them. CDR1 and CDR2 from the germline V gene are SGDLS and YYNGEE. This CDR3 comprises 15 residues. The chain's CDR3 is CASRAGTLSTDTQYF. CDR3 nucleotide sequence: TGTGCCAGCAGAGCTGGGACACTCAGCACAGATACGCAGTATTTT.

The gene calls are TRBV6-4 and TRBJ2-1, with D possibly matching TRBD1 (5 bases). This CDR3 is 15 amino acids long. V was shortened by 9 bases and J by 1 base, with 16 bases between the two germline ends. Per the germline V gene, CDR1 is MRHNA and CDR2 is SNTAGT. Here the CDR3 reads CASGLQGGSYNEQFF. The CDR3 nucleotides are TGTGCCAGTGGGCTCCAGGGTGGGTCCTACAATGAGCAGTTCTTC.